These T cell receptor beta chains were read from a single sample in a study of CD8+ T cells in alopecia areata. Profiling relied on immunoSEQ multiplex PCR, and the TCRdb table lists in-frame clones only, not all of them. The sample lists 150,000 to 200,000 clones, roughly 66% occurring once. The source was CD8+ T cells sorted from blood, collected at week 0. These receptors came from a human donor with alopecia areata. The CDR3 runs from the conserved cysteine through the conserved F or W. D genes are given only for firm matches. Clone size is stated in some rows and not others, as once, few, many or a class when expanded.

V	D	size	J	length	CDR3
TRBV11-2	TRBD2	few	TRBJ2-5	16	CASTPPGRGGQETQYF
TRBV9	-	-	TRBJ1-2	16	CASSAQTGKYSDGYTF
TRBV4-2	-	once	TRBJ2-1	16	CASSQGLDTRRNEQFF
TRBV2	TRBD1	-	TRBJ1-6	15	CASSGTGQAYSPLHF
TRBV29-1	TRBD1	few	TRBJ2-7	14	CSVPTEAGGYEQYF
TRBV29-1	TRBD2	once	TRBJ2-2	15	CSGKLAGANTGELFF
TRBV30	TRBD1	-	TRBJ1-1	15	CVLAGTGALNTEAFF
TRBV4-2	TRBD1	-	TRBJ2-7	12	CASKRQGDEQYF
TRBV5-4	TRBD1	-	TRBJ1-1	14	CASSTGQGATEAFF
TRBV19	-	-	TRBJ2-7	13	CASGGAAVGEQYF
TRBV14	-	many	TRBJ2-7	15	CASSHTRGYSYEQYF
TRBV15	TRBD1	-	TRBJ2-5	13	CATSDRVRETQYF
TRBV30	-	-	TRBJ1-2	10	CAWRGTGYTF
TRBV27	TRBD2	-	TRBJ2-3	16	CASSPISGENTDTQYF
TRBV30	TRBD1	few	TRBJ1-1	11	CAFGQGTEAFF